This T cell receptor (beta chain) is drawn from a study of spatial heterogeneity in lung cancer. Across the study: Detection of beta-chain sequences consistently exceeded that of alpha-chain sequences. Unique TCR and UMI combinations averaged more than ten appearances each in raw reads.

This clonotype has more than one count but fewer than ten. Using its own MiXCR run on the 5' RACE reads, TCRdb lists one record per CDR3 protein. Of 30,000 to 45,000 distinct CDR3 sequences listed, roughly 5% are singletons. Time point noted: sample taken at primary tumor resection. In each case, whole RNA from tumor, nontumor lung or frozen PBMC was sequenced unsorted. The ends lost 5 bases at V and 0 bases at J; junction bases unmatched: 16. The CDR3 totals 20 residues. CDR1 and CDR2 from the germline V gene are SGHTA and FQGNSA. The chain carries TRBV7-2 and TRBJ2-6, with 7 bases matching TRBD1. This clonotype originated in a female donor with early-stage non-small cell lung cancer. Sequenced material: PBMCs, taken at surgery. CDR3 amino acids: CASSPRAVGQAISGANVLTF. CDR3 in DNA: TGTGCCAGCAGCCCCAGAGCCGTCGGACAGGCGATCTCTGGGGCCAACGTCCTGACTTTC. Full variable domain (rest looked up from reference TRBV7-2 and TRBJ2-6): GAGVSQSPSNKVTEKGKDVELRCDPISGHTALYWYRQSLGQGLEFLIYFQGNSAPDKSGLPSDRFSAERTGGSVSTLTIQRTQQEDSAVYLCASSPRAVGQAISGANVLTFGAGSRLTVL.